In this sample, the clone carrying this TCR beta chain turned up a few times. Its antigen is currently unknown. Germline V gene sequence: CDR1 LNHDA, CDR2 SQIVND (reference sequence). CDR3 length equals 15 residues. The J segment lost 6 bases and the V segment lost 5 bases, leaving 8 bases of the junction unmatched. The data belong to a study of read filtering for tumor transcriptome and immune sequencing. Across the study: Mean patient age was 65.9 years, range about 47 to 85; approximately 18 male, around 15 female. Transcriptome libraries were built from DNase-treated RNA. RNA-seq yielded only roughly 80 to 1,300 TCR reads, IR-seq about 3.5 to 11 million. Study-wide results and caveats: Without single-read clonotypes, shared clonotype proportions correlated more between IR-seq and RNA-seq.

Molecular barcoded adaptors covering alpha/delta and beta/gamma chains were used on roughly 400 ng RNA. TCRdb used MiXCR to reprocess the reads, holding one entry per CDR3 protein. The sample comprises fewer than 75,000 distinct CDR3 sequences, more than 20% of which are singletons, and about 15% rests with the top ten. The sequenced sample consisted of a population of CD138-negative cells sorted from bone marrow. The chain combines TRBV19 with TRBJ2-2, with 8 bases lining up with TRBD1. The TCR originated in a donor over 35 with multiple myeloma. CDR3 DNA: TGTGCCAGTAGTGCCGGACAGGGCCGGTCCGGGGAGCTGTTTTTT. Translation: CASSAGQGRSGELFF.